The clone carrying this T cell receptor (beta chain) turned up a few times. The CDR3 has 13 residues. CDR1 SQVTM and CDR2 ANQGSEA come from the germline V gene. Trimming cost V 0 bases and J 5 bases, with 10 bases left between them. Under the authors' procedure: Quantification of nucleated cells was approximated via reference gene primer amplification. The table came from immunoSEQ multiplex PCR; TCRdb's copy has only in-frame clones and leaves some out. V and J calls plus clone size are reproduced from that table; the DNA served to infer D and trimming. The sample has under 95,000 clones, 79% seen once; the top ten hold around 27%. This entry belongs to a study of blood T cell repertoires in COVID-19. On the study more broadly: Donors in the United States, Italy and Spain gave samples during acute or convalescent COVID-19. PBMCs, B-cell-depleted T cells, or T cells were the source of the cDNA or gDNA that made up the material.

The sequenced material came from peripheral blood. The receptor was derived from a man in his fifties or sixties with active or convalescent COVID-19. The V call is TRBV29-1, the J call TRBJ2-5; D not certain. The CDR3 region is CSVEDTTEETQYF. As DNA, the CDR3 is TGCAGCGTTGAAGATACGACTGAGGAGACCCAGTACTTC.